Following are 19 T cell receptor beta chains from one sample sequenced in a study of beta chain features in type 1 diabetes. Study results and limitations: Moderately but significantly shorter TCRB CDR3s were found in Type 1 diabetes patients in all four CD4+ subsets.

Their specific antigens are unknown. cDNA synthesis used the whole RNA isolate, giving expressed TCRB sequences. The method was immunoSEQ multiplex PCR; TCRdb's version includes in-frame clones alone and lacks a portion of them. The sample lists about 170,000 clones; roughly 8% were seen once. The sample taken for sequencing was central memory CD4+ T cells from blood. The origin of the receptors is a woman aged 40-49 years with type 1 diabetes.

This clone was counted ten times or more. The chain uses TRBV6-5 and TRBJ2-3; D may be TRBD2 (6 bases). Looked up from germline, CDR1 is MNHEY and CDR2 is SVGAGI. The CDR3 runs to 12 residues. Trimming took off 0 bases at V and 8 bases at J, with 6 bases between the two ends. The CDR3 DNA is TGTGCCAGCAGTTACTCGGGGGGTACGCAGTATTTT. Protein: CASSYSGGTQYF.

This clone has more than one count but fewer than ten. The V call is TRBV7-8, the J call TRBJ2-6; D gene uncertain. Germline assignment: CDR1 SGHVS and CDR2 FQNEAQ. V lost 5 bases and J lost 0, with 5 bases in between. The CDR3 consists of 14 residues. The CDR3 loop reads CASSPISGANVLTF. DNA of the CDR3: TGTGCCAGCAGCCCCATCTCTGGGGCCAACGTCCTGACTTTC. Supplemented by reference TRBV7-8 and TRBJ2-6, the full variable domain reads GAGVSQSPRYKVAKRGQDVALRCDPISGHVSLFWYQQALGQGPEFLTYFQNEAQLDKSGLPSDRFFAERPEGSVSTLKIQRTQQEDSAVYLCASSPISGANVLTFGAGSRLTVL.

This clone was found a few times. The chain joins TRBV28 to TRBJ2-7; 11 bases are shared with TRBD2. The germline gives CDR1 MDHEN, CDR2 SYDVKM. The CDR3 extends over 14 amino acids. The V segment lost 8 bases and the J segment 1 base; nucleotides outside the gene matches: 4. The chain's CDR3 is CASQTSGVSYEQYF. The CDR3 DNA reads TGTGCCAGCCAGACTAGCGGGGTTTCCTACGAGCAGTACTTC.

The chain employs TRBV5-1 and TRBJ2-7; 11 bases are a match to TRBD2. The V and J ends lost 7 bases and 7 bases, in that order; junction bases with no gene match: 13. Germline values: CDR1 SGHRS, CDR2 YFSETQ. The CDR3 has 15 amino acids. The CDR3 bases are TGCGCCAGCGCCCGGGGACTAGCGGCTTCTGAAGAGCAGTACTTC. This encodes CASARGLAASEEQYF.

This clone was detected a few times. The chain is built from TRBV10-3 and TRBJ2-5, with D unresolved. The CDR3 loop spans 13 amino acids. The germline V gene has CDR1 ENHRY and CDR2 SYGVKD. The V end lost 0 bases, the J end lost 5 bases, and 7 bases lay between the germline ends. CDR3 DNA: TGTGCCATCAGTGAGTCGCCCAGGGAGACCCAGTACTTC. Translating gives CAISESPRETQYF.

This clone was observed many times. The chain uses TRBV18 and TRBJ2-1, with D perhaps matching TRBD1 (6 bases). Per the germline V gene, CDR1 is KGHSH and CDR2 is LQKENI. CDR3 length equals 15 residues. Trimming removed 3 bases at V and 9 bases at J, with 18 bases between. The CDR3 region is CASSPYWQGLGEQFF. CDR3 DNA: TGTGCCAGCTCACCCTATTGGCAGGGGTTAGGTGAGCAGTTCTTC.

This clone was recorded a few times. The DNA of the CDR3 is TGTGCCAGCAGTGCCCGGGACAGGAACACTGAAGCTTTCTTT. It is translated as CASSARDRNTEAFF. V and J are TRBV2 and TRBJ1-1, with TRBD1 matching 7 bases. The length of the CDR3 is 14 residues. V trimming: 4 bases; J trimming: 1 base; junction bases outside the gene matches: 3. CDR1 and CDR2 from the germline V gene are SNHLY and FYNNEI.

This clone appeared a few times. This chain links TRBV4-1 with TRBJ1-2; 7 bases are a match to TRBD1. Germline-derived CDR1 and CDR2 are MGHRA and YSYEKL. V lost 1 base and J lost 6; bases outside the gene matches: 5. This CDR3 is built from 14 residues. CDR3 DNA sequence: TGCGCCAGCAGCCAAGGGGACAGCCGACATGGCTACACCTTC. Protein product: CASSQGDSRHGYTF.

The chain links TRBV29-1 to TRBJ2-7; TRBD2 might be the D (6 bases). V lost 5 bases, J lost 3 bases, and 14 bases lay in between. This CDR3 contains 13 residues. Germline lookup yields CDR1 SQVTM and CDR2 ANQGSEA. DNA of the CDR3: TGCAGCGTTTTGGCTAGCGCCAACTACGAGCAGTACTTC. Translated, it gives CSVLASANYEQYF.

This clone was counted ten times or more. The chain couples TRBV4-1 to TRBJ2-7, with a tentative D call TRBD1 (5 bases). Looked up from germline, CDR1 is MGHRA and CDR2 is YSYEKL. V lost 1 base and J lost 2, with 12 bases in between. CDR3 size: 15 residues. The CDR3 loop reads CASSQGLGPAYEQYF. As DNA, the CDR3 is TGCGCCAGCAGCCAAGGCTTGGGGCCCGCCTACGAGCAGTACTTC.

The V gene is TRBV15, the J gene TRBJ1-5; TRBD1 might be the D (5 bases). The germline V gene has CDR1 LNHNV and CDR2 YYDKDF (reference sequence). V lost 1 base to trimming and J lost 0 bases, with 10 bases between them. This CDR3 has 16 residues. In nucleotides, the CDR3 is TGTGCCACCAGCAGAGCCCAGGGAATTAGCAATCAGCCCCAGCATTTT. Its translation is CATSRAQGISNQPQHF.

In this sample, this clone turned up many times. The CDR3 protein is CASSQEVGLAGGDTQYF. DNA for the CDR3: TGTGCCAGCAGCCAAGAAGTAGGACTAGCGGGAGGGGATACGCAGTATTTT. This sequence joins TRBV4-2 and TRBJ2-3; 15 bases line up with TRBD2. The trim removed 0 bases at V and 6 bases at J, leaving 4 bases unmatched. The germline V gene encodes CDR1 LGHNA and CDR2 YNFKEQ. The CDR3 is 17 residues long.

CDR3 protein: CASSDLAASTDTQYF. The CDR3 DNA reads as TGTGCCAGCAGTGATCTGGCAGCTAGTACAGATACGCAGTATTTT. The chain joins TRBV2 to TRBJ2-3, with unresolved D. Germline values: CDR1 SNHLY, CDR2 FYNNEI. This CDR3 contains 15 residues. The V gene lost 3 bases and the J gene lost 3 bases, with 13 bases spanning the gap.

This clone was recorded a few times. V is TRBV6-1 and J is TRBJ2-3, with 7 bases fitting TRBD1. CDR1 is MNHNS and CDR2 is SASEGT in the germline V gene. With V trimmed by 7 bases and J by 8 bases, 15 bases remained unmatched. The CDR3 is made up of 15 amino acids. The CDR3, as DNA: TGTGCCAGCACCGCCGGGACAGACGGTCGTGGTACGCAGTATTTT. Its protein product is CASTAGTDGRGTQYF.

The gene calls are TRBV5-1 and TRBJ1-2, with D tentatively TRBD1 (5 bases). CDR1 and CDR2 (germline): SGHRS, YFSETQ. V was cut by 0 bases and J by 4 bases, with 13 bases left in between. The CDR3 contains 15 residues. CDR3 nucleotides: TGCGCCAGCAGCTTGGGTGACAGCAGATTCTATGGCTACACCTTC. This codes for CASSLGDSRFYGYTF.

This clone was recorded a few times. The same CDR3 can be traced to other DNA sequences in this sample. This sequence joins TRBV7-6 and TRBJ1-5; 11 bases map to TRBD1. V gave up 3 bases and J gave up 4 bases; unmatched junction bases: 2. The CDR3 covers 15 residues. Per the germline V gene, CDR1 is SGHVS and CDR2 is FNYEAQ. The CDR3 loop reads CASSLGTGGNQPQHF. In nucleotides, the CDR3 is TGTGCCAGCAGCTTGGGGACAGGGGGAAATCAGCCCCAGCATTTT.

This clone was observed a few times. The J gene is TRBJ2-2, the V gene TRBV11-2; a possible D gene is TRBD2 (7 bases). Trimming cost V 5 bases and J 6 bases, with 16 bases left between them. Germline CDR1 is SGHAT and CDR2 is FQNNGV. The CDR3 totals 15 residues. The CDR3 here is CASSPRGGAPGELFF. The CDR3, as DNA: TGTGCCAGCAGCCCAAGGGGGGGCGCGCCCGGGGAGCTGTTTTTT.

This clone was observed a handful of times. The rearrangement links TRBV15 to TRBJ1-5; D unresolved. Germline CDR1 reads LNHNV; CDR2 reads YYDKDF (reference sequence). The V end was cut by 3 bases, the J end by 5 bases, with 17 bases between. CDR3 length equals 16 residues. The CDR3 here is CATSRAQSGNHQPQHF. The CDR3 DNA reads as TGTGCCACCAGCAGGGCCCAGTCAGGCAACCATCAGCCCCAGCATTTT.

There are a few counts of this clone. The rearrangement links TRBV5-4 to TRBJ2-3; tentatively, D is TRBD1 (5 bases). Looked up from germline, CDR1 is SGHNT and CDR2 is YYREEE (reference sequence). This CDR3 comprises 15 residues. The ends were cut back, 0 bases at V and 1 base at J, with 9 bases in the middle. The CDR3 coding sequence is TGTGCCAGCAGCTTGGTTGGGGCCGGCACAGATACGCAGTATTTT. Encoded protein: CASSLVGAGTDTQYF. Together with reference TRBV5-4 and TRBJ2-3, the CDR3 gives the full variable domain: ETGVTQSPTHLIKTRGQQVTLRCSSQSGHNTVSWYQQALGQGPQFIFQYYREEENGRGNFPPRFSGLQFPNYSSELNVNALELDDSALYLCASSLVGAGTDTQYFGPGTRLTVL.